These 21 T cell receptor beta chains were all obtained from the same sample, sequenced in a study of cytomegalovirus exposure and HLA in healthy donors. Vbeta (60) and Jbeta (13) primers were used in the PCR. Clones were sequenced by immunoSEQ multiplex PCR, and TCRdb holds only the in-frame ones, with some missing. Of 130,000 to 150,000 clones listed, 70% to 80% are singletons. Material for sequencing was PBMCs. The receptor source for this set is a male donor in good health and CMV-seronegative.

V is TRBV27 and J is TRBJ1-4; weak D call: TRBD1 (6 bases). V lost 3 bases to trimming and J lost 2 bases, with 10 bases between them. Looked up from germline, CDR1 is MNHEY and CDR2 is SMNVEV (reference sequence). CDR3 length equals 15 residues. The chain's CDR3 is CASSFGGQTNEKLFF. The CDR3 region has the DNA TGTGCCAGCAGTTTCGGGGGGCAGACTAATGAAAAACTGTTTTTT.

This CDR3 is CASSPTLAGGYNEQFF. The CDR3 bases are TGTGCCAGCAGCCCAACCCTAGCGGGGGGGTACAATGAGCAGTTCTTC. This chain joins TRBV7-3 and TRBJ2-1; 12 nucleotides match TRBD2. CDR1 and CDR2 from the germline V gene are SGHTA and FQGTGA. The CDR3 sequence is 16 residues long. V trimming: 5 bases; J trimming: 4 bases; junction bases outside the gene matches: 6.

The V and J genes are TRBV29-1 and TRBJ2-7; D is unclear. This CDR3 has 11 residues. Trimming stripped 4 bases from V and 3 bases from J, with 7 bases between. Germline V gene lookup returns CDR1 SQVTM and CDR2 ANQGSEA. CDR3 protein: CSVGQDYEQYF. CDR3 DNA: TGCAGCGTTGGGCAGGACTACGAGCAGTACTTC.

This clone has a single count. The chain links TRBV4-1 to TRBJ2-5, with 11 bases matching TRBD2. Per the germline V gene, CDR1 is MGHRA and CDR2 is YSYEKL. The CDR3 length is 17 residues. V lost 4 bases to trimming and J lost 6 bases; unmatched junction nucleotides: 13. The CDR3 DNA sequence: TGCGCCAGCAGCCTATGGGCTAGCGGGGGGTTAGGAAAGACCCAGTACTTC. Residues: CASSLWASGGLGKTQYF.

The J gene is TRBJ1-1, the V gene TRBV27; D is uncertain. There are 13 residues in the CDR3. V shed 3 bases and J shed 0 bases, with 5 bases lying between them. Germline values: CDR1 MNHEY, CDR2 SMNVEV (reference sequence). In DNA form, the CDR3 reads TGTGCCAGCAGTTTCGGTTTGAACACTGAAGCTTTCTTT. Its protein product is CASSFGLNTEAFF.

This clone was recorded only once. The V call is TRBV4-1, the J call TRBJ2-1, with 7 bases lining up with TRBD2. Germline CDR1 and CDR2: MGHRA and YSYEKL. This CDR3 has 19 amino acids. With V trimmed by 1 base and J by 0 bases, 12 bases remained unmatched. The CDR3 protein is CASSQGGEGLLSSYNEQFF. For the CDR3, the DNA is TGCGCCAGCAGCCAAGGGGGGGAGGGCCTCCTATCCTCCTACAATGAGCAGTTCTTC.

This chain links TRBV7-9 with TRBJ2-2, with D possibly matching TRBD1 (6 bases). V was shortened by 5 bases and J by 6 bases, with 10 bases between the two germline ends. The V gene's germline CDR1 is SEHNR and CDR2 FQNEAQ (reference sequence). The CDR3 contains 13 residues. The CDR3 DNA reads as TGTGCCAGCAGCCTGGGACACCCCGGGGAGCTGTTTTTT. Encoded protein: CASSLGHPGELFF.

The J gene is TRBJ2-7, the V gene TRBV5-3; maybe TRBD1 (5 bases). TRBV5-3 is an ORF for which the function is uncertain. V shed 4 bases and J shed 3 bases, with 14 bases lying between them. The CDR3 runs to 14 residues. CDR3 DNA: TGTGCCAGAAGCCCTCGGGCAGGGAACTACGAGCAGTACTTC. Its protein product is CARSPRAGNYEQYF.

V gene TRBV7-9 combines with J gene TRBJ1-1; 9 bases match TRBD1. The CDR3 covers 19 residues. Trimming took 6 bases from V and 1 from J; bases not matched to a gene: 18. Germline V gene sequence: CDR1 SEHNR, CDR2 FQNEAQ (reference sequence). The CDR3 nucleotides read TGTGCCAGCAGGCCCCCGGGACAGGGAACCCGGAGAGGGAACACTGAAGCTTTCTTT. Translating gives CASRPPGQGTRRGNTEAFF.

This sequence joins TRBV11-2 and TRBJ1-1, with D possibly being TRBD1 (6 bases). Germline V lookup: CDR1 SGHAT, CDR2 FQNNGV. The V and J ends lost 2 bases and 1 base respectively, with 11 bases between them. The CDR3 contains 15 residues. The CDR3 protein is CASSLSTGSNTEAFF. For the CDR3, the DNA is TGTGCCAGCAGCTTAAGTACAGGGTCGAACACTGAAGCTTTCTTT.

The table lists this clone with a few counts. The chain employs TRBV11-3 and TRBJ2-2, with TRBD1 as a possible D gene (5 bases). CDR1 and CDR2 (germline): SGHNT, YENEEA. CDR3 size: 18 residues. Between the trimmed V and J ends, which lost 5 bases and 7 bases, there was a span of 26 bases. CDR3 protein: CASSRSTIGAAKGGELFF. For the CDR3, the DNA is TGTGCCAGCAGCCGGAGTACAATTGGGGCAGCTAAAGGCGGGGAGCTGTTTTTT.

The gene calls are TRBV6-5 and TRBJ1-1; D might be TRBD1 (5 bases). Germline V gene data show CDR1 as MNHEY and CDR2 as SVGAGI. The V and J ends lost 0 bases and 3 bases respectively, with 11 bases between them. CDR3 size: 15 residues. The CDR3 sequence: CASSYSDRIDTEAFF. The CDR3 DNA reads as TGTGCCAGCAGTTACTCTGACAGAATTGACACTGAAGCTTTCTTT.

The rearrangement links TRBV18 to TRBJ1-1, with D unclear. This CDR3 contains 15 residues. Germline CDR1 is KGHSH and CDR2 is LQKENI. V was clipped by 0 bases and J by 1 base, with 9 bases between them. CDR3 amino acids: CASSPPSVWNTEAFF. Here the CDR3 DNA reads TGTGCCAGCTCACCACCGTCGGTATGGAACACTGAAGCTTTCTTT.

This clone appeared a few times. This chain connects TRBV6-1 to TRBJ2-3, with 7 bases that match TRBD2. This CDR3 region has 13 residues. J gave up 6 bases and V 6 bases, and 6 bases lay outside the gene matches. The V gene's germline CDR1 is MNHNS and CDR2 SASEGT. The CDR3 DNA is TGTGCCAGCAGCCTCCTAGCGGCTGATACGCAGTATTTT. Encoded protein: CASSLLAADTQYF.

The CDR3 loop is CASSLATGDDYGYTF. The CDR3 DNA is TGTGCCAGCAGCTTAGCGACAGGGGATGACTATGGCTACACCTTC. The chain combines TRBV11-2 with TRBJ1-2; 8 positions agree with TRBD1. V trimming: 1 base; J trimming: 3 bases; junction bases outside the gene matches: 4. The CDR3 is made up of 15 amino acids. CDR1 is SGHAT, CDR2 FQNNGV, per germline.

V is TRBV4-3 and J is TRBJ1-4, with D possibly matching TRBD1 (6 bases). This CDR3 has 15 residues. Germline loops: CDR1 LGHNA, CDR2 YSLEER. Trimming took 0 bases from V and 8 from J, leaving 13 bases between them. The CDR3 here is CASSQDGQGREKLFF. CDR3 sequence (DNA): TGCGCCAGCAGCCAAGATGGGCAGGGGCGGGAAAAACTGTTTTTT.

This rearrangement joins TRBV30 to TRBJ2-5; maybe TRBD1 (8 bases). The CDR3 extends over 14 amino acids. CDR1 and CDR2 (germline): GTSNPN, SVGIG (reference sequence). V was trimmed by 1 base and J by 4 bases, leaving 13 bases between them. The CDR3 loop reads CAWSGQGRGETQYF. CDR3 nucleotide sequence: TGTGCCTGGAGTGGACAGGGGAGGGGAGAGACCCAGTACTTC.

This sequence joins TRBV28 and TRBJ2-5; maybe TRBD1 (6 bases). The CDR3 contains 13 residues. Germline loops: CDR1 MDHEN, CDR2 SYDVKM. Trimming shortened V by 4 bases and J by 8 bases, and 14 bases separated the two germline ends. This chain's CDR3 is CASSWGRGITQYF. In nucleotides, the CDR3 is TGTGCCAGCAGTTGGGGTAGGGGGATAACCCAGTACTTC.

The J gene is TRBJ1-1, the V gene TRBV4-2, with a weak D call TRBD1 (6 bases). Germline-derived CDR1 and CDR2 are LGHNA and YNFKEQ. V lost 4 bases to trimming and J lost 1 base, with 16 bases between them. The CDR3 covers 16 residues. CDR3 sequence: CASSLTEAGENTEAFF. Here the CDR3 DNA reads TGTGCCAGCAGCCTGACGGAGGCAGGGGAGAACACTGAAGCTTTCTTT.

This chain connects TRBV28 to TRBJ2-1; 11 bases match TRBD2. This CDR3 has 17 amino acids. Germline V CDR1 and CDR2: MDHEN, SYDVKM. The V and J ends lost 2 bases and 7 bases, in that order; junction bases with no gene match: 10. The CDR3 sequence: CASSLDPTASGRNEQFF. The DNA of the CDR3 is TGTGCCAGCAGTTTAGACCCGACGGCTAGCGGGAGGAATGAGCAGTTCTTC.

J is TRBJ2-7 and V is TRBV28; D is possibly TRBD1 (6 bases). This CDR3 is built from 13 residues. Trimming took 4 bases from V and 5 from J, leaving 12 bases between them. In germline, CDR1 is MDHEN, CDR2 SYDVKM. The CDR3 DNA sequence: TGTGCCAGCAGTTCCGCCGAGGGGGACGAGCAGTACTTC. It codes for CASSSAEGDEQYF.